This TCR beta chain comes out of a study of blood T cell repertoires in COVID-19. Whole-study context: Samples taken during acute and convalescent COVID-19 were collected in the United States, Italy and Spain. Nucleic acid was either cDNA or gDNA, and it came from T cells, B-cell-depleted T cells, or PBMCs.

This clone was seen once. CDR1 is LGHDT and CDR2 is YNNKEL in the germline V gene (reference sequence). Losses at the gene ends were 5 bases for V and 10 bases for J; bases not matched to a gene: 9. The CDR3 has 13 amino acids. How the authors handled the data: Quantification of nucleated cells was approximated via reference gene primer amplification. Generated by immunoSEQ multiplex PCR, the TCRdb table keeps only in-frame clones and is missing some. Clonal size and the V and J genes are those of that table, whereas D and trimming came from the DNA. The sample lists 46,000 or so clones; 70% to 90% were seen once.

The receptor's source is a human donor in a cohort sampled during active COVID-19. Material: peripheral blood. This chain connects TRBV3-1 (or the pseudogene TRBV3-2) to TRBJ1-1; 8 nucleotides match TRBD1. The CDR3 coding sequence is TGTGCCAGCAGCTTACAGGGGGTGGTGGGAGCTTTCTTT. Encoded protein: CASSLQGVVGAFF.